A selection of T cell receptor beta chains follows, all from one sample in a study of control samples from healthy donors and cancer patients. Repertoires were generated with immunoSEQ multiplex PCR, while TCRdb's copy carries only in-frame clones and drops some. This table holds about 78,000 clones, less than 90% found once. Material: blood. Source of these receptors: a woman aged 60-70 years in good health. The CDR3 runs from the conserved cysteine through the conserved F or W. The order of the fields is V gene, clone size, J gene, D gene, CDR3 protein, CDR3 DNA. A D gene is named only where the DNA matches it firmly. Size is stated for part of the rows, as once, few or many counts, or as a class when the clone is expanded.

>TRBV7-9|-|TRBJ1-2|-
CASSLKTGQPDYGYTF
TGTGCCAGCAGCTTAAAGACAGGACAGCCGGACTATGGCTACACCTTC
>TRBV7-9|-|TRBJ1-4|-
CASSFEATQTNEKLFF
TGTGCCAGCAGCTTCGAGGCGACACAAACTAATGAAAAACTGTTTTTT
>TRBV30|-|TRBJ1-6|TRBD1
CAWNPDRVNSPLHF
TGTGCCTGGAACCCTGACAGGGTAAATTCACCCCTCCACTTT
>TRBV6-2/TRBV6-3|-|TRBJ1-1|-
CASSSRRGGSGTEAFF
TGTGCCAGCAGTTCCCGAAGGGGGGGGTCGGGCACTGAAGCTTTCTTT
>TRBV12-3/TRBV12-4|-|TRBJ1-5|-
CATGDGWNQPQHF
TGTGCCACCGGGGACGGCTGGAATCAGCCCCAGCATTTT
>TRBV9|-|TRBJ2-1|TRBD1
CASSPLPGGNEQFF
TGTGCCAGCAGCCCCTTGCCAGGGGGCAATGAGCAGTTCTTC
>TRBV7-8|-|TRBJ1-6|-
CASSFGRAAYNSPLHF
TGTGCCAGCAGCTTCGGCAGGGCAGCCTATAATTCACCCCTCCACTTT
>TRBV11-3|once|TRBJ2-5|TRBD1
CASSRWDSQETQYF
TGTGCCAGCAGCCGGTGGGACAGTCAAGAGACCCAGTACTTC
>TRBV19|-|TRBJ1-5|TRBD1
CASSITGQGARQPQHF
TGTGCCAGTAGTATAACGGGACAGGGGGCGCGGCAGCCCCAGCATTTT
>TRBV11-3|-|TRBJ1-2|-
CASSLGGSGRDYGYTF
TGTGCCAGCAGCTTAGGGGGTTCCGGGCGCGACTATGGCTACACCTTC
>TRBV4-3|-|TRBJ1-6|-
CASSQDRDVGGNSPLHF
TGCGCCAGCAGCCAAGATCGTGACGTTGGGGGCAATTCACCCCTCCACTTT
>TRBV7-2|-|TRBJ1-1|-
CASSLQPNTEAFF
TGTGCCAGCAGCTTACAACCTAACACTGAAGCTTTCTTT
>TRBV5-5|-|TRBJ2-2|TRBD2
CASSLLAATGTGELFF
TGTGCCAGCAGCTTGCTAGCGGCGACGGGGACCGGGGAGCTGTTTTTT
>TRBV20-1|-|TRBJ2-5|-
CSASLGGETQYF
TGCAGTGCTAGTCTAGGGGGAGAGACCCAGTACTTC
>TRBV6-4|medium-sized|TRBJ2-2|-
CASSDTQETGELFF
TGTGCCAGCAGTGACACTCAGGAGACCGGGGAGCTGTTTTTT
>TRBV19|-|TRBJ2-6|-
CASGLPGRLRGGANVLTF
TGTGCCAGTGGACTCCCGGGCCGCTTACGCGGGGGGGCCAACGTCCTGACTTTC
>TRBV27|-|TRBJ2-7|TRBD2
CASSFGLAGGIEQYF
TGTGCCAGCAGTTTCGGACTAGCGGGGGGGATCGAGCAGTACTTC
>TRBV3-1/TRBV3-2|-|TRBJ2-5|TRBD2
CASSPLEKRGKETQYF
TGTGCCAGCAGTCCCTTAGAAAAGCGGGGTAAAGAGACCCAGTACTTC